This TCR beta chain was sequenced during a study of shared T cell receptors in the human thymus (dated by TCRdb to the early 2020s). With respect to the entire study: The study investigated the way shared, self-reactive T-cell receptor alpha chains are produced in the human thymus.

The method was the immunoSEQ multiplex PCR assay. TCRdb limited this immuneACCESS table to in-frame rearrangements with V and J called. A share of clones is missing; checked studies link under half to unresolved V genes, and the rest is unexplained. This sample gives roughly 500,000 clones in total; approximately 80% of them show up just once. The ten largest clones capture around 0.013% of the sample. For this clone: The antigen it binds to is not known. No base quality values were provided; no much bigger clone lies one nucleotide off.

The cysteine opens and the phenylalanine closes a CDR3 of 24 amino acids. The only DNA kept is the CDR3, 72 bases in frame from the first base. V has 0 bases trimmed and J has 7 bases trimmed; junction bases matching no gene number 30. Sequences SGHRS (CDR1) and YFSETQ (CDR2) are obtained from the germline V gene. These data were likewise used in another study, on human thymus T cells. As the second publication notes: The donors were immunologically healthy infants in Finland who had open corrective cardiac surgery for congenital heart defects. Thymus tissue was obtained as surgical resects removed during corrective cardiac surgery. Both the thymic and the peripheral blood repertoires appeared to show biased V and J gene segment usage. The related research reported highly overlapping thymic TCR repertoires among unrelated individuals. The study described the TCR alpha and beta repertoires in under ten infant thymus samples and four matching peripheral blood samples. Donor ages ranging from about 6 to 250 days were recorded, and a handful of male and a couple of female infants were included in the cohort. Thymocytes were mechanically released from the tissue and were stored as pellets of roughly 10-32 million cells at -70 degrees C. Genomic DNA was extracted from frozen cell pellets with a QIAsymphony instrument. Using the immunoSEQ multiplex PCR assay, the TCRB and TCRAD loci were amplified from a standardized quantity of quality-controlled genomic DNA. The V(D)J region was spanned by amplicons of a length sufficient to cover the CDR3 and to identify V and J genes. The amplicons were sequenced on an Illumina platform via the commercial immunoSEQ service. Corrections for primer bias and sequencing errors followed previously described methods, while TCRAD and TCRB definitions were based on the IMGT database. immunoSEQ Analyzer 3.0 and VDJTools were used for repertoire analysis, which covered basic statistics, V/J segment usage, diversity estimates, rarefaction and pairwise overlap. To estimate diversity, the Chao1, ChaoE, Efron-Thisted, Shannon and inverse Simpson indices were applied, and diversity was also estimated on datasets down-sampled to the smallest sample. For repertoire overlap, CDR3 nucleotide sequence, V gene and J gene had to match strictly, and clustering was done by Jaccard-based multidimensional scaling. Thymus samples yielded on average roughly 790,000 unique TCRB clonotypes, compared with 80,000 to 95,000 from blood samples.

This TCR derives from a boy under two years old with a congenital heart defect. Donor details come from another sample of the same person, matched by shared clones. Sequencing was done on a sample of thymocytes. The chain employs TRBV5-1 and TRBJ2-7; 14 bases in between match TRBD2. In nucleotides, the sequence is TGCGCCAGCAGCTTGGCATACCGGGACAGGGGAGCCACCCGACTAGCGGGAGGGCCGGGGGAGCAGTACTTC. Its coded protein is CASSLAYRDRGATRLAGGPGEQYF.